Listed here are 10 T cell receptor beta chains from one sample, sequenced in a study of blood T cell repertoires in COVID-19. Profiling relied on immunoSEQ multiplex PCR, and the TCRdb table lists in-frame clones only, not all of them. There are under 100,000 clones in the sample; about 82% occur only once, and over 15% lies in the top ten. Material for sequencing was peripheral blood. These receptor sequences come from a man at least 80 years old with active or convalescent COVID-19.

J is TRBJ2-5 and V is TRBV11-3, with 8 bases lining up with TRBD1. This CDR3 has 16 amino acids. Germline values: CDR1 SGHNT, CDR2 YENEEA. With V trimmed by 3 bases and J by 5 bases, 11 bases remained unmatched. The CDR3 sequence: CASSFAGQEKLETQYF. In DNA form, the CDR3 reads TGTGCCAGCAGCTTCGCGGGACAGGAGAAATTGGAGACCCAGTACTTC.

V usage is TRBV6-5 and J usage is TRBJ1-5; 8 positions match TRBD1. The CDR3 is 15 residues long. Trimming removed 4 bases from V and 3 bases from J; junction bases left unmatched: 5. The germline CDR1 and CDR2 sequences are MNHEY and SVGAGI. In DNA form, the CDR3 reads TGTGCCAGCAGTTTAGGACAGGGTGTCAATCAGCCCCAGCATTTT. This gives the protein CASSLGQGVNQPQHF.

This clone showed up just once. The chain recombines TRBV24-1 with TRBJ1-2, with D possibly being TRBD1 (6 bases). The V end lost 4 bases, the J end lost 7 bases, and 12 bases lay between the germline ends. The germline gives CDR1 KGHDR, CDR2 SFDVKD. The CDR3 is 13 residues long. CDR3 in DNA: TGTGCCACCAGTGAATCGACAGGACTTGGCTACACCTTC. It translates to CATSESTGLGYTF.

The chain recombines TRBV6-2 or TRBV6-3 with TRBJ1-5; TRBD1 might be the D (6 bases). Germline CDR1 and CDR2: MNHEY and SVGEGT. With 6 bases removed from V and 7 bases from J, the gap between germline ends came to 25 bases. The CDR3 length is 17 residues. The CDR3 DNA sequence: TGTGCCAGCAGCCCTCAAGCGTCCCAGGGGCTTCGCCAGCCCCAGCATTTT. Protein: CASSPQASQGLRQPQHF.

V gene TRBV18 combines with J gene TRBJ2-5; D remains unclear. Trimming stripped 3 bases from V and 4 bases from J, with 6 bases between. The CDR3 is 12 amino acids. The germline V gene has CDR1 KGHSH and CDR2 LQKENI. CDR3 loop: CASSPIGETQYF. CDR3 DNA: TGTGCCAGCTCACCGATCGGAGAGACCCAGTACTTC. The entire variable domain, with the rest obtained from reference TRBV18 and TRBJ2-5, is as follows: NAGVMQNPRHLVRRRGQEARLRCSPMKGHSHVYWYRQLPEEGLKFMVYLQKENIIDESGMPKERFSAEFPKEGPSILRIQQVVRGDSAAYFCASSPIGETQYFGPGTRLLVL.

The rearrangement joins TRBV7-8 to TRBJ2-3; 7 nucleotides match TRBD1. In germline, CDR1 is SGHVS, CDR2 FQNEAQ. The junction had 3 bases not matched to a gene; V was cut back by 2 bases and J by 4 bases. The CDR3 length is 14 residues. CDR3: CASSLQGVADTQYF. The CDR3 DNA sequence: TGTGCCAGCAGCTTACAGGGGGTCGCAGATACGCAGTATTTT.

This chain joins TRBV18 and TRBJ2-1; D gene uncertain. Germline CDR1 KGHSH, CDR2 LQKENI. V was pared by 3 bases and J by 2 bases, with 14 bases between. The CDR3 runs to 16 residues. Here the CDR3 reads CASSPSANSPYNEQFF. Here the CDR3 DNA reads TGTGCCAGCTCACCGAGCGCGAATTCACCCTACAATGAGCAGTTCTTC.

This chain joins TRBV15 and TRBJ1-5, with D possibly TRBD1 on 6 matching bases. The CDR3 has 15 amino acids. The germline gives CDR1 LNHNV, CDR2 YYDKDF (reference sequence). Trimming took off 1 base at V and 7 bases at J, with 14 bases between the two ends. In DNA, the CDR3 is TGTGCCACCAGCAGAGTCGGGGGGCAAGGGCAGCCCCAGCATTTT. Translation gives CATSRVGGQGQPQHF.

This rearrangement joins TRBV5-6 to TRBJ2-1; tentatively, D is TRBD1 (6 bases). This CDR3 has 14 amino acids. V gave up 2 bases and J gave up 7 bases, with 13 bases separating them. Germline CDR1 reads SGHDT; CDR2 reads YYEEEE. The DNA of the CDR3 is TGTGCCAGCAGCTTCTTCGACAGGCAGAATGAGCAGTTCTTC. Its protein is CASSFFDRQNEQFF.

This chain uses TRBV2 with TRBJ2-2, with D perhaps TRBD2 (5 bases). With 2 bases removed from V and 2 bases from J, the gap between germline ends came to 6 bases. The CDR3 has 14 amino acids. In germline, CDR1 is SNHLY, CDR2 FYNNEI. The CDR3 DNA sequence: TGTGCCAGCAGTGAACTAGCAAACACCGGGGAGCTGTTTTTT. This translates into CASSELANTGELFF.